What follows is one T cell receptor (beta chain) and its context. Its specificity is not known. This specimen comes from a study of shared clonotypes between healthy human individuals. Looking at the study overall: CD4 naive and CD4 memory each took three plates per donor, while CD8 naive took two and CD8 memory one. Study observations and caveats: Naive subsets, compared against memory subsets, generally had larger estimated richness values.

The V end was cut by 5 bases, the J end by 7 bases, with 15 bases between. CDR3 length: 15 amino acids. Germline CDR1 is SGHAT and CDR2 is FQDESV (reference sequence). The material for each subset, its genomic DNA, was split evenly across several immunoSEQ plates. The table came from immunoSEQ multiplex PCR; TCRdb's copy has only in-frame clones and leaves some out. Of about 730,000 clones listed, roughly 72% are singletons. A CD45RA+ naive subset and a CD45RA-negative memory subset were split from CD4+ cells. This chain links TRBV11-1 with TRBJ1-6; D might be TRBD1 (5 bases). The source is a woman between 25 and 40 years old in good health. The material sequenced was memory CD4+ T cells sorted from blood. Noted subset: CD45RA-negative fraction. The CDR3 nucleotides read TGTGCCAGCAGCCGAGATCAGGGAGGGAATTCACCCCTCCACTTT. Protein product: CASSRDQGGNSPLHF.